This is a list of T cell receptor beta chains from one sample in a study of OX40 agonist ivuxolimab in advanced cancers. Produced via immunoSEQ multiplex PCR; TCRdb's table is partial and in-frame only. The sample holds around 150,000 clones, under 95% seen once. Sequencing was performed on CD4+ or CD8+ T cells sorted from blood, taken in a trial of the OX40 agonist ivuxolimab. The receptors originated from an adult with an advanced solid tumor such as melanoma, head and neck, liver or kidney cancer. CDR3s include the opening cysteine and the closing phenylalanine or tryptophan. D genes are given only for firm matches. Expanded clones get a size class; other rows say once, few or many, or leave the size out.

d_gene,j_gene,v_gene,abundance,CDR3aa,CDR3nt
.,TRBJ2-2,TRBV21-1,once,CASSTASGRTGELFF,TGTGCCAGCAGCACGGCATCAGGGCGCACCGGGGAGCTGTTTTTT
TRBD1,TRBJ1-5,TRBV7-2,.,CASSFDRVQPQHF,TGTGCCAGCAGCTTCGACAGGGTCCAGCCCCAGCATTTT
.,TRBJ1-1,TRBV5-6,.,CASSKAAGIAFF,TGTGCCAGCAGCAAAGCCGCAGGGATCGCTTTCTTT
.,TRBJ1-2,TRBV5-6,.,CASSLDRYGYTF,TGTGCCAGCAGCTTAGATCGCTATGGCTACACCTTC
.,TRBJ2-5,TRBV15,.,CATSKHNSHGETQYF,TGTGCCACCAGCAAACATAACTCCCATGGGGAGACCCAGTACTTC
.,TRBJ2-3,TRBV9,.,CASSAQEGDTQYF,TGTGCCAGCAGCGCGCAGGAAGGAGATACGCAGTATTTT
.,TRBJ1-2,TRBV7-9,.,CASSLLGSAYGYTF,TGTGCCAGCAGCTTACTGGGTAGTGCCTATGGCTACACCTTC
TRBD1,TRBJ1-5,TRBV7-6,.,CASSSQGGPQSQPQHF,TGTGCCAGCAGCTCGCAGGGGGGCCCCCAATCTCAGCCCCAGCATTTT
.,TRBJ2-5,TRBV7-9,.,CASSSQGPETQYF,TGTGCCAGCAGCTCACAGGGCCCAGAGACCCAGTACTTC
TRBD1,TRBJ2-1,TRBV4-1,.,CASSEGQGKRNEQFF,TGCGCCAGCAGCGAGGGACAGGGGAAGCGGAATGAGCAGTTCTTC
TRBD1,TRBJ1-3,TRBV6-6,once,CASRPTDRGSGNTIYF,TGTGCCAGCAGACCCACCGACAGGGGGTCTGGAAACACCATATATTTT
TRBD2,TRBJ2-7,TRBV7-2,.,CASAERRGGLIRNF,TGTGCCAGCGCGGAAAGGCGGGGGGGACTCATCCGCAACTTC
.,TRBJ2-5,TRBV11-2,.,CASSFGPQETQYF,TGTGCCAGCAGCTTCGGACCGCAAGAGACCCAGTACTTC
.,TRBJ1-3,TRBV7-2,once,CASSLEATRNTIYF,TGTGCCAGCAGCTTAGAAGCTACGAGAAACACCATATATTTT
.,TRBJ1-1,TRBV19,.,CASSVPSWTEAFF,TGTGCCAGTAGTGTGCCGAGCTGGACTGAAGCTTTCTTT
.,TRBJ2-7,TRBV23-1,.,CASSQSPQKPLTYEQYF,TGCGCCAGCAGTCAATCGCCTCAGAAGCCCCTTACCTACGAGCAGTACTTC
.,TRBJ2-7,TRBV19,once,CASSIAGGSSYEQYF,TGTGCCAGTAGTATAGCGGGGGGCTCCTCCTACGAGCAGTACTTC
.,TRBJ2-5,TRBV7-2,.,CASSLSGGRFETQYF,TGTGCCAGCAGCCTGAGTGGGGGTAGGTTCGAGACCCAGTACTTC
.,TRBJ2-7,TRBV5-1,.,CASSSPGQFYEQYF,TGCGCCAGCAGCTCACCCGGACAGTTCTACGAGCAGTACTTC
.,TRBJ1-2,TRBV28,.,CASSIQGDYGYTF,TGTGCCAGCAGTATCCAGGGAGACTATGGCTACACCTTC
TRBD1,TRBJ1-3,TRBV6-5,.,CASSYAWTGPGNTIYF,TGTGCCAGCAGTTACGCCTGGACAGGACCCGGAAACACCATATATTTT
.,TRBJ1-1,TRBV6-5,.,CASSPLEENTEAFF,TGTGCCAGCAGCCCCCTAGAGGAGAACACTGAAGCTTTCTTT
TRBD2,TRBJ2-1,TRBV18,.,CASSPSAGGQYNEQFF,TGTGCCAGCTCACCAAGCGCGGGAGGTCAATACAATGAGCAGTTCTTC
TRBD2,TRBJ2-7,TRBV11-2,.,CASSSPAGGGSSYEQYF,TGTGCCAGCAGCTCACCAGCTGGCGGGGGGAGCTCCTACGAGCAGTACTTC
TRBD2,TRBJ2-7,TRBV6-6,once,CASSYPGGTYEQYF,TGTGCCAGCAGTTATCCGGGGGGGACCTACGAGCAGTACTTC
.,TRBJ1-2,TRBV9,.,CASRQDSGNYGYTF,TGTGCCAGCAGACAGGATTCCGGCAACTATGGCTACACCTTC
.,TRBJ1-3,TRBV9,few,CASSTGLGNTIYF,TGTGCCAGCAGTACAGGGCTTGGAAACACCATATATTTT
TRBD2,TRBJ2-2,TRBV18,once,CASSPEAGRNTGELFF,TGTGCCAGCTCACCCGAAGCGGGACGGAACACCGGGGAGCTGTTTTTT
TRBD1,TRBJ1-1,TRBV10-2,once,CASARGRQGRNTEAFF,TGCGCCAGCGCGCGGGGGCGACAGGGCCGGAACACTGAAGCTTTCTTT
TRBD2,TRBJ2-3,TRBV4-3,.,CASSQGASGLSTDTQYF,TGCGCCAGCAGCCAAGGGGCTAGCGGCCTGAGCACAGATACGCAGTATTTT
TRBD1,TRBJ2-7,TRBV14,.,CASSSTGAANSYEQYF,TGTGCCAGCAGCTCGACAGGGGCGGCCAACTCCTACGAGCAGTACTTC
TRBD2,TRBJ2-1,TRBV5-6,.,CASSIYSSGLSYNEQFF,TGTGCCAGCAGCATCTACTCTAGCGGACTTTCCTACAATGAGCAGTTCTTC
TRBD2,TRBJ2-1,TRBV4-2,.,CASSQLAGSYNEQFF,TGTGCCAGCAGCCAACTAGCGGGCTCCTACAATGAGCAGTTCTTC
.,TRBJ2-3,TRBV9,once,CASSPPGGRTDTQYF,TGTGCCAGCAGCCCCCCAGGAGGGAGAACAGATACGCAGTATTTT
.,TRBJ1-1,TRBV11-2,once,CASSLVWGDRDTEAFF,TGTGCCAGCAGCTTAGTTTGGGGGGATCGGGACACTGAAGCTTTCTTT
TRBD1,TRBJ2-7,TRBV6-5,.,CASRPTGGGGEQYF,TGTGCCAGCAGACCGACAGGGGGCGGGGGTGAGCAGTACTTC
.,TRBJ2-3,TRBV7-2,.,CASSSQGRSDTQYF,TGTGCCAGCAGCTCCCAGGGACGGTCAGATACGCAGTATTTT
TRBD2,TRBJ2-7,TRBV4-2,.,CASSQGGLAGGEQYF,TGTGCCAGCAGCCAGGGGGGACTAGCGGGAGGCGAGCAGTACTTC
.,TRBJ1-3,TRBV7-2,.,CASTNRGLGNTIYF,TGTGCCAGCACCAATAGGGGGTTGGGAAACACCATATATTTT
.,TRBJ2-3,TRBV6-5,.,CASSEAAQTQYF,TGTGCCAGCAGTGAAGCGGCCCAAACGCAGTATTTT
.,TRBJ1-4,TRBV21-1,.,CASSKYGRQPNEKLFF,TGTGCCAGCAGCAAGTACGGTCGGCAGCCAAATGAAAAACTGTTTTTT
.,TRBJ1-3,TRBV19,.,CAATPGHLSSGNTIYF,TGTGCCGCCACTCCGGGACACTTGAGCTCTGGAAACACCATATATTTT
.,TRBJ1-1,TRBV9,.,CASSVVGPTEAFF,TGTGCCAGCAGCGTAGTCGGACCCACTGAGGCTTTCTTT
TRBD2,TRBJ2-3,TRBV28,.,CATKRGTDTQYF,TGTGCCACAAAGCGGGGTACAGATACGCAGTATTTT
.,TRBJ1-5,TRBV6-4,.,CASSAGPDYQPQHF,TGTGCCAGCAGTGCGGGGCCCGATTATCAGCCCCAGCATTTT
.,TRBJ1-1,TRBV18,.,CASSPSNRDTEAFF,TGTGCCAGCTCACCGTCCAACCGGGACACTGAAGCTTTCTTT
.,TRBJ2-7,TRBV5-1,.,CASSSGTFYEQYF,TGCGCCAGCAGCTCAGGGACCTTCTACGAGCAGTACTTC
.,TRBJ1-4,TRBV7-8,.,CASSPRRGIMSNEKLFF,TGTGCCAGCAGCCCTAGAAGGGGGATCATGTCTAATGAAAAACTGTTTTTT
.,TRBJ1-2,TRBV5-1,once,CASSSPGGYTF,TGCGCCAGCAGCTCTCCTGGGGGCTACACCTTC
TRBD2,TRBJ2-3,TRBV28,once,CATSGTSGSGTDTQYF,TGTGCCACCTCCGGGACTAGCGGGAGTGGCACAGATACGCAGTATTTT
.,TRBJ2-7,TRBV6-6,.,CASSSPGDPQQYF,TGTGCCAGCAGTTCTCCCGGGGATCCCCAGCAGTACTTC
.,TRBJ1-4,TRBV25-1,few,CASRVEGNEKLFF,TGTGCCAGCAGGGTGGAGGGAAATGAAAAACTGTTTTTT
.,TRBJ2-5,TRBV5-8,.,CASSLSEGSATQYF,TGTGCCAGCAGCTTGTCGGAAGGTAGCGCGACCCAGTACTTC
.,TRBJ1-1,TRBV18,.,CASSIDSTTEAFF,TGTGCCAGCTCTATCGACAGTACTACTGAAGCTTTCTTT
.,TRBJ1-4,TRBV5-1,.,CASSLQTGTQWFF,TGCGCCAGCAGCTTGCAAACCGGGACTCAATGGTTTTTT
.,TRBJ2-7,TRBV19,few,CASGGFAVNNEQYF,TGTGCCAGTGGGGGGTTCGCGGTGAATAACGAGCAGTACTTC